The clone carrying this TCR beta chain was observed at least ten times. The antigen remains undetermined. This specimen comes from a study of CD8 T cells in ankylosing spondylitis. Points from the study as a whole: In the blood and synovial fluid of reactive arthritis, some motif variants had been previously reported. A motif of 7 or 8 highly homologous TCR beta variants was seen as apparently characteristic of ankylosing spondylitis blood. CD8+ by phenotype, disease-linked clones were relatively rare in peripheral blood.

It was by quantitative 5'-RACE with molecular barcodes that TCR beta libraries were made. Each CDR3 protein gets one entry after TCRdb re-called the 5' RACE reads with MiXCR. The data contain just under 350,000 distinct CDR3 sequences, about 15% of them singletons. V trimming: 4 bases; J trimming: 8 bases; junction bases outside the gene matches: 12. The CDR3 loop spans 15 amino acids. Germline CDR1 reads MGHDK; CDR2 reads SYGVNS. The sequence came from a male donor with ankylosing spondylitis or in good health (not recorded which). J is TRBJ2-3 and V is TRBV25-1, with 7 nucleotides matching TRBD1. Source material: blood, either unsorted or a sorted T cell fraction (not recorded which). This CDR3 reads CASSVGTGASGTQYF. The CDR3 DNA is TGTGCCAGCAGTGTGGGTACAGGGGCCTCTGGTACGCAGTATTTT.